The T cell receptor beta chain under discussion was sequenced for a study of metastatic and nonmetastatic thyroid tumors. Study-wide background: Peripheral blood and tumor or nodule samples from malignant and benign thyroid patients were compared.

Per the original methods: A classifier of distant metastasis in papillary thyroid cancer was built from CDR3 differences (across clinicopathological groups). MiXCR reprocessed the PCR reads for TCRdb. These V and J calls originate from TCRdb's pipeline instead of the authors' own analysis. This sample has 25,000 to 30,000 clones; roughly 25% occur once, and the top ten carry approximately 6%. Patients underwent thyroid surgery, and none had received any treatment before it. This clone occurred a few times. V gave up 3 bases and J gave up 2 bases, with 8 bases separating them. This CDR3 contains 14 residues. The germline V gene encodes CDR1 MDHEN and CDR2 SYDVKM.

Sequencing input: blood. The chain links TRBV28 to TRBJ1-3; D unresolved. This clonotype was sampled from a female donor with papillary thyroid cancer or a benign thyroid nodule (not recorded which). Some clones in this sample may be carry-over from other donors' samples. The CDR3 loop reads CASSFSAAGNTIYF. For the CDR3, the DNA is TGTGCCAGCAGTTTCTCGGCGGCTGGAAACACCATATATTTT.